The clone carrying this TCR beta chain appeared once. Its target is not known. The data were obtained in a study of regulatory T cells in long-lasting Graves disease. Sequencing libraries for TCR beta were prepared with iRepertoire HTBI primers and Arm-PCR of CDR3 regions. TCRdb recomputed calls from the multiplex PCR reads with MiXCR, one row per CDR3 protein. The sample contains around 400,000 distinct CDR3 sequences, roughly 24% of which appear only once. From germline, CDR1 is DFQATT and CDR2 SNEGSKA (reference sequence). The CDR3 has 14 amino acids. Trimming removed 1 base from V and 4 bases from J; junction bases left unmatched: 3. Time point: persistent/refractory GD, antithyroid drugs over 5 years with positive TRAb. PBMC-derived RNA was used for the TCR library. Notes on the study in general: Peripheral blood alone, not thyroid tissue, underwent study.

This TCR was sampled from a woman in her thirties or forties with Graves disease. V gene TRBV20-1 combines with J gene TRBJ2-5, with TRBD2 identical over 10 bases. The sample consisted of peripheral blood mononuclear cells (PBMCs), taken when the disease was refractory, from a patient treated with antithyroid drugs. CDR3 sequence: CSARVAGGTETQYF. In nucleotides, the CDR3 is TGCAGTGCTAGAGTAGCGGGGGGCACAGAGACCCAGTACTTC.